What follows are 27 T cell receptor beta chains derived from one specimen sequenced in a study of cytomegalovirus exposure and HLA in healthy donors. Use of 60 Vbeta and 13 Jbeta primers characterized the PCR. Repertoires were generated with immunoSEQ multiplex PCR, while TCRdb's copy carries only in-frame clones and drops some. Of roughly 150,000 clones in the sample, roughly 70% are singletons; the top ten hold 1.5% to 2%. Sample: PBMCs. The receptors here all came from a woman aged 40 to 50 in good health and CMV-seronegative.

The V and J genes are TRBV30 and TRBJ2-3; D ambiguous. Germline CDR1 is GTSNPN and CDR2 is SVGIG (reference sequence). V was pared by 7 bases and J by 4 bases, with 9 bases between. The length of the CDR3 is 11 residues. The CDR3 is CASSFSDTQYF. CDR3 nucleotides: TGTGCCTCCTCGTTCTCAGATACGCAGTATTTT.

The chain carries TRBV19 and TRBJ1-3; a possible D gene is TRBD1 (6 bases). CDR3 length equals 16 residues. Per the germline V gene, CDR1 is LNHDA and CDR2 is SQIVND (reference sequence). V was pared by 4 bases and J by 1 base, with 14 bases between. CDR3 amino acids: CASSTQGFLSGNTIYF. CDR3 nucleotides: TGTGCCAGTAGTACCCAGGGGTTCCTATCTGGAAACACCATATATTTT.

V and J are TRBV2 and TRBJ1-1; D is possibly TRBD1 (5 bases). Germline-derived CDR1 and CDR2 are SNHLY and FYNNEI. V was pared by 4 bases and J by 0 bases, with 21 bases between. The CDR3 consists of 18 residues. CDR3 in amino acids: CASSGPIWTPGVNTEAFF. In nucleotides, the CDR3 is TGTGCCAGCAGTGGACCCATCTGGACACCCGGAGTGAACACTGAAGCTTTCTTT.

The CDR3 bases are TGTGCCAGTACATTAAGACCAGGGGGCATGCAGACCCAGTACTTC. The encoded protein is CASTLRPGGMQTQYF. The V call is TRBV2, the J call TRBJ2-5; TRBD1 agrees at 8 bases. In germline, CDR1 is SNHLY, CDR2 FYNNEI. After removal of 9 bases from V and 6 bases from J, the junction contained 15 bases not matched to a gene. The length of the CDR3 is 15 residues.

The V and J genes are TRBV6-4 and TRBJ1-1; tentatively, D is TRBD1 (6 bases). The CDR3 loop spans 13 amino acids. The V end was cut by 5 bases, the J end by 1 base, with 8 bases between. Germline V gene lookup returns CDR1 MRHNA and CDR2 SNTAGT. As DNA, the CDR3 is TGTGCCAGCAGTCGGACAGCGAACACTGAAGCTTTCTTT. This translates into CASSRTANTEAFF.

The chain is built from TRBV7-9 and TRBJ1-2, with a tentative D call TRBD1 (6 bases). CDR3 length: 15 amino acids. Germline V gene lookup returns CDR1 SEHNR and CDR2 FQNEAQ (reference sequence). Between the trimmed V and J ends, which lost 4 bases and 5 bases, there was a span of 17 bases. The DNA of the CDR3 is TGTGCCAGCAGCTCCATCAGGGGAAAAGGGTATGGCTACACCTTC. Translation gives CASSSIRGKGYGYTF.

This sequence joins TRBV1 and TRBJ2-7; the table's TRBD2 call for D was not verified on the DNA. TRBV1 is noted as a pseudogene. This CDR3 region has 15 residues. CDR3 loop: CTSSPGTSGSYEQYF. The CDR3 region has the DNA TGCACCAGCAGCCCCGGGACTAGCGGGAGTTACGAGCAGTACTTC.

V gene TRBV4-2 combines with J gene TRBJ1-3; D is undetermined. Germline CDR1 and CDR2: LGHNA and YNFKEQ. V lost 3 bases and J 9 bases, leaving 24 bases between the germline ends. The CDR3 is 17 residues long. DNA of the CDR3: TGTGCCAGCAGCCAGATGCCCTCGCGACAAGGGAGCACCACCATATATTTT. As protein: CASSQMPSRQGSTTIYF.

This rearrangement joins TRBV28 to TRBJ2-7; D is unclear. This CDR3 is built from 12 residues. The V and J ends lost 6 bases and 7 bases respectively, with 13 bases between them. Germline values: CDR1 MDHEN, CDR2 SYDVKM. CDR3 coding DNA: TGTGCCAGCAGCTTGACAAGTTCGGAGCAGTACTTC. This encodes CASSLTSSEQYF.

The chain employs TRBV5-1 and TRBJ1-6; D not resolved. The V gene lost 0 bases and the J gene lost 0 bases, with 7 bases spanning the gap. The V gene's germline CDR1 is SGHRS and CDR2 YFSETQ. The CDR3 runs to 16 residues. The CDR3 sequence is CASSLGLSSYNSPLHF. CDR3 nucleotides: TGCGCCAGCAGCTTGGGACTAAGCTCCTATAATTCACCCCTCCACTTT. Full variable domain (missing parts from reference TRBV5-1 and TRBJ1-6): KAGVTQTPRYLIKTRGQQVTLSCSPISGHRSVSWYQQTPGQGLQFLFEYFSETQRNKGNFPGRFSGRQFSNSRSEMNVSTLELGDSALYLCASSLGLSSYNSPLHFGNGTRLTVT.

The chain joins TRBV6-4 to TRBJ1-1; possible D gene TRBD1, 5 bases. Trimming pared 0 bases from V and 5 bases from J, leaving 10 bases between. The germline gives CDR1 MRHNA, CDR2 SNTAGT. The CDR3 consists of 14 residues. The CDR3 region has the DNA TGTGCCAGCAGTGACTCTGGGGAGGGGACTGAAGCTTTCTTT. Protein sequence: CASSDSGEGTEAFF.

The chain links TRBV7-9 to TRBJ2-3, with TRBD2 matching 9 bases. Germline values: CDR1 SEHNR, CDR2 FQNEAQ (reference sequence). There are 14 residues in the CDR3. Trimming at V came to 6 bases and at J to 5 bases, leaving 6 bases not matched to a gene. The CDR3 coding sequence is TGTGCCAGCAGTATAGCGGGAGCCTTAGATACGCAGTATTTT. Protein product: CASSIAGALDTQYF.

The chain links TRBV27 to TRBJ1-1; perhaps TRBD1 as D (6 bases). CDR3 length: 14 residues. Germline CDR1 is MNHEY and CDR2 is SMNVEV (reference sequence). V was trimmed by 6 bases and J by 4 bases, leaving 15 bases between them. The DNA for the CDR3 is TGTGCCAGCAGGGCCTGGGGGCTGGGCACTGAAGCTTTCTTT. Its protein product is CASRAWGLGTEAFF.

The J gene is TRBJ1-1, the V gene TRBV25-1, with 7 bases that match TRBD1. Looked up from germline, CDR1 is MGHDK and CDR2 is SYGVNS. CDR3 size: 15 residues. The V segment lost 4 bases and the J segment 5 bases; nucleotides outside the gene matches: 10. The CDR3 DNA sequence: TGTGCCAGCAGTGGCCTAGACAGGGTTGTAACTGAAGCTTTCTTT. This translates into CASSGLDRVVTEAFF.

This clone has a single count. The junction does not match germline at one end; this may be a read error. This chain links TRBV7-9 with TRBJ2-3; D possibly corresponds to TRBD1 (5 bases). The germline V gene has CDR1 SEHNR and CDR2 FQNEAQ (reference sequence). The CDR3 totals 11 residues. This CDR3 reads CSSRASGPLCF. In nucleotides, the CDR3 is TGTTCCAGCAGAGCTTCAGGGCCTCTCTGTTTT.

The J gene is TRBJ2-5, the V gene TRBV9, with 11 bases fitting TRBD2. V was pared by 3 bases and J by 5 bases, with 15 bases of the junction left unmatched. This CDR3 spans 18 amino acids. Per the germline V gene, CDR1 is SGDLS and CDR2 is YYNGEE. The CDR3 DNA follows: TGTGCCAGCAGCGCCCGGGTAGCGGGAGGGCCTTGGGAGGAGACCCAGTACTTC. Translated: CASSARVAGGPWEETQYF. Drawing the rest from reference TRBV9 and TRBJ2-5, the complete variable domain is DSGVTQTPKHLITATGQRVTLRCSPRSGDLSVYWYQQSLDQGLQFLIQYYNGEERAKGNILERFSAQQFPDLHSELNLSSLELGDSALYFCASSARVAGGPWEETQYFGPGTRLLVL.

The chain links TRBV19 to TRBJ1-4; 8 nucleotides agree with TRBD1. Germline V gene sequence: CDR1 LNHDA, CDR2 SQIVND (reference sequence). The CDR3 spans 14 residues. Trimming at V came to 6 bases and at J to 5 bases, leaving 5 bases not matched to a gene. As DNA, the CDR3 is TGTGCCAGTAGATATACAGGGGGAAATGAAAAACTGTTTTTT. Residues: CASRYTGGNEKLFF.

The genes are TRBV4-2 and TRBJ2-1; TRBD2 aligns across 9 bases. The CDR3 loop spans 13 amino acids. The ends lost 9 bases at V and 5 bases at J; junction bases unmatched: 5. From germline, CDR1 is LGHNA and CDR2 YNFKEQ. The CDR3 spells CARPSGRNNEQFF. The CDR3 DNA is TGTGCCAGACCAAGCGGGAGGAACAATGAGCAGTTCTTC.

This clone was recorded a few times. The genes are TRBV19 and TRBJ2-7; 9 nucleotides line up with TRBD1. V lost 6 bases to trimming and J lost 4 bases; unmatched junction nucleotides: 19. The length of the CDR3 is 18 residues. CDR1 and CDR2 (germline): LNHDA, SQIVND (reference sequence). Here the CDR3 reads CASSPYRQGETSWYEQYF. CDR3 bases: TGTGCCAGTAGCCCTTATCGACAGGGGGAAACTAGCTGGTACGAGCAGTACTTC.

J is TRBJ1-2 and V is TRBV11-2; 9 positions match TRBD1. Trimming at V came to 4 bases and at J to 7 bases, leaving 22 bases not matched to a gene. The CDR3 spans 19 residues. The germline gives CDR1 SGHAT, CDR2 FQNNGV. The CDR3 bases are TGTGCCAGCAGCTCGCAATCCTCACGGGGGACAGGGACCTTTCGTGGCTACACCTTC. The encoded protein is CASSSQSSRGTGTFRGYTF. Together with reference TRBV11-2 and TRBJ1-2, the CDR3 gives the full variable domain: EAGVAQSPRYKIIEKRQSVAFWCNPISGHATLYWYQQILGQGPKLLIQFQNNGVVDDSQLPKDRFSAERLKGVDSTLKIQPAKLEDSAVYLCASSSQSSRGTGTFRGYTFGSGTRLTVV.

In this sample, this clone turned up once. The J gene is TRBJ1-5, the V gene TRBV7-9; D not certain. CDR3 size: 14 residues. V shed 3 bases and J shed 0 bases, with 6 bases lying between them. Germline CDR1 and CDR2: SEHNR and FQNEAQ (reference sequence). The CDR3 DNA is TGTGCCAGCAGCTTGCGAAATAGCAATCAGCCCCAGCATTTT. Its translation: CASSLRNSNQPQHF. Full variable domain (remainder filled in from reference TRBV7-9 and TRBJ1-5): DTGVSQNPRHKITKRGQNVTFRCDPISEHNRLYWYRQTLGQGPEFLTYFQNEAQLEKSRLLSDRFSAERPKGSFSTLEIQRTEQGDSAMYLCASSLRNSNQPQHFGDGTRLSIL.

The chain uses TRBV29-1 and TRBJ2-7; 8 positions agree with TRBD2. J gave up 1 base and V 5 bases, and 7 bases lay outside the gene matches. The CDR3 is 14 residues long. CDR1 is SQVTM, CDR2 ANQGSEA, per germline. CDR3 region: CSVLLADTSYEQYF. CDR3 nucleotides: TGCAGCGTTTTACTAGCGGACACGTCCTACGAGCAGTACTTC.

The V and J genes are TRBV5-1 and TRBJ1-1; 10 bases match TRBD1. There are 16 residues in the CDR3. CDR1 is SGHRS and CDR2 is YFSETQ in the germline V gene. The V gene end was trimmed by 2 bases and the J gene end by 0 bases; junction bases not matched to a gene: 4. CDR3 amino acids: CASSFDRGPLNTEAFF. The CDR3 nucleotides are TGCGCCAGCAGCTTCGACAGGGGGCCTTTGAACACTGAAGCTTTCTTT. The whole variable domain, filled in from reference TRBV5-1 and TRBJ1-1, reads KAGVTQTPRYLIKTRGQQVTLSCSPISGHRSVSWYQQTPGQGLQFLFEYFSETQRNKGNFPGRFSGRQFSNSRSEMNVSTLELGDSALYLCASSFDRGPLNTEAFFGQGTRLTVV.

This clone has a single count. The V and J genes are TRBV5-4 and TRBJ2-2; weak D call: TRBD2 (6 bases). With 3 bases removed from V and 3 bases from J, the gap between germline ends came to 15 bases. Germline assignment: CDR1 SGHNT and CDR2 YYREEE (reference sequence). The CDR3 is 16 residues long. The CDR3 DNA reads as TGTGCCAGCAGCTCAGGCGGGAAAGGGGACACCGGGGAGCTGTTTTTT. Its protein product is CASSSGGKGDTGELFF.

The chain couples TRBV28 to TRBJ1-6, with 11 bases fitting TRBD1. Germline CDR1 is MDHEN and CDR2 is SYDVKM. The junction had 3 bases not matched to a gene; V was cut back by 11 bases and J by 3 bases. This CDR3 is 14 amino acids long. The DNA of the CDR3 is TGTGCCGGTGGGACAGGGGGCTATAATTCACCCCTCCACTTT. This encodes CAGGTGGYNSPLHF.

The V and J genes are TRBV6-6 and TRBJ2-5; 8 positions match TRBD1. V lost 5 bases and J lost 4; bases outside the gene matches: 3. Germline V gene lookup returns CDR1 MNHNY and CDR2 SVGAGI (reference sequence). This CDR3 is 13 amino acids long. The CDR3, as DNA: TGTGCCAGCAGTGGACAGGGCGGAGAGACCCAGTACTTC. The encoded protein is CASSGQGGETQYF.

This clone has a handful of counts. CDR3 nucleotide sequence: TGTGCCAGCAGCCCCACTAGGGGAGGCAATGAGCAGTTCTTC. Its translation: CASSPTRGGNEQFF. The chain employs TRBV7-7 and TRBJ2-1, with D maybe TRBD2 (6 bases). Germline V gene data show CDR1 as SSHAT and CDR2 as FNYEAQ (reference sequence). This CDR3 contains 14 residues. Trimming took off 5 bases at V and 6 bases at J, with 14 bases between the two ends.